This T cell receptor (beta chain) was captured by sequencing in a study of human T cells and chemical hapten exposure. About the research overall: Slight volume differences across pooled libraries mainly accounted for varying per-sample TCR yields.

Time point described: patch test 2, 6 weeks after DPC sensitization. Treatment defined: therapeutic diphenylcyclopropenone sensitization with weekly scalp DPC. MiXCR, applied by TCRdb to the RACE reads, yields one record per CDR3 protein. Among 80,000 to 95,000 distinct CDR3 sequences listed, 11% were seen once. The germline CDR1 and CDR2 sequences are DFQATT and SNEGSKA (reference sequence). J lost 7 bases, V lost 2 bases, and 12 bases had no gene match. The CDR3 runs to 17 residues. Study-level results: DPC sensitization left the count of TCRs above 1 in 1000 unchanged. PT1 expanded TCR counts and patch test score were linked, and their correlation was positive. Significantly greater numbers of large CDR3 similarity clusters came from expanded TCRs than from controls.

Note on this clonotype: What it binds is not known.

The J gene is TRBJ2-1, the V gene TRBV20-1; the match to TRBD2 covers 12 bases. Sequences were derived from whole blood, sampled in connection with sensitization to the hapten diphenylcyclopropenone (DPC). The sequence was obtained from a middle-aged man with alopecia areata. Some clones in this sample may be carry-over from other donors' samples. The chain's CDR3 is CSARPAAGLAGGNEQFF. The CDR3 coding sequence is TGCAGTGCTAGACCCGCCGCCGGGCTAGCGGGGGGGAATGAGCAGTTCTTC.